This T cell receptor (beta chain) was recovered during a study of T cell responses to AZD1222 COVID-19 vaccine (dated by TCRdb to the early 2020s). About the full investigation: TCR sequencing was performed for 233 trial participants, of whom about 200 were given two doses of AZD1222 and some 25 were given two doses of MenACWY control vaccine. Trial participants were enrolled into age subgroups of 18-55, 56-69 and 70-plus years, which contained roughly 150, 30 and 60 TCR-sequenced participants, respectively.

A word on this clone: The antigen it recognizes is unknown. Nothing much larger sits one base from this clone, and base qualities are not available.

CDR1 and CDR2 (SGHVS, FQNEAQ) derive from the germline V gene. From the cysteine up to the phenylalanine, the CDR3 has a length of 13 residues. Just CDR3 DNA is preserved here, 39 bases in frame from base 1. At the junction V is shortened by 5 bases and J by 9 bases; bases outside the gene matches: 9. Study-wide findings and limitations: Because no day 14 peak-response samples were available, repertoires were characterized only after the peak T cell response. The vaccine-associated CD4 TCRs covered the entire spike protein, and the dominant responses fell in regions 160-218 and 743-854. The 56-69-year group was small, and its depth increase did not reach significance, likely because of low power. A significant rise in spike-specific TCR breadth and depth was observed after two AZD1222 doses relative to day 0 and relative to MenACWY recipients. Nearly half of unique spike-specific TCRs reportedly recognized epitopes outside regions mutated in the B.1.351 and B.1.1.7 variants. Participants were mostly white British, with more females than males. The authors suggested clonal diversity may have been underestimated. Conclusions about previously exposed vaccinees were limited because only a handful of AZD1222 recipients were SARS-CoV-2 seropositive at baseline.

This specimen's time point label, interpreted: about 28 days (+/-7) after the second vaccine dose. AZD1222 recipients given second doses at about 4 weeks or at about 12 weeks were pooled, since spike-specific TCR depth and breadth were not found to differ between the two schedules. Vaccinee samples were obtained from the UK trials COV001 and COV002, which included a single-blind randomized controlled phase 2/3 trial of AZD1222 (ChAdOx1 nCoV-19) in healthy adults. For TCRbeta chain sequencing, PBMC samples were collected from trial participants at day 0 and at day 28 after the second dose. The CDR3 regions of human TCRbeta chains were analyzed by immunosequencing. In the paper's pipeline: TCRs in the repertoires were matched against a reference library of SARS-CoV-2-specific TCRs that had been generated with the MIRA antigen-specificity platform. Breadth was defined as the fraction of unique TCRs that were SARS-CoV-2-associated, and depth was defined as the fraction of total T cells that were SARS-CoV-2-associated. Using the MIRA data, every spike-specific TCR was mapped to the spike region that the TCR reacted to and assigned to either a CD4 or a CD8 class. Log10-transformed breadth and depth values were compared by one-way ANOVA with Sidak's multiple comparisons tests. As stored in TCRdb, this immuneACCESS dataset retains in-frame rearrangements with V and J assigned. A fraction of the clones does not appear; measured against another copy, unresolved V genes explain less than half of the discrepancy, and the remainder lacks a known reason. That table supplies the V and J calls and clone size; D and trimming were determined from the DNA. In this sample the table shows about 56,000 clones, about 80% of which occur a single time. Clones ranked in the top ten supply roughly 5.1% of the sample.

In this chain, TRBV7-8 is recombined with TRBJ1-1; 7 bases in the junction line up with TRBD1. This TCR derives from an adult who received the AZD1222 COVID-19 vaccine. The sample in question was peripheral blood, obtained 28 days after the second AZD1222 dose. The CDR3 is CASSSGQAAQAFF. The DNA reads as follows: TGTGCCAGCAGCAGTGGACAGGCTGCCCAAGCTTTCTTT.